This T cell receptor (beta chain) was profiled in a study of cytomegalovirus exposure and HLA in healthy donors. About the study: A prior study identified roughly 110 million unique TCR beta sequences from 180 million or so T cells.

Notes on this clone: The antigen is unknown.

The PCR employed 60 Vbeta primers together with 13 Jbeta primers. TCRdb keeps only in-frame clones here, not all; method: immunoSEQ multiplex PCR. The table shows 120,000 or so clones, with approximately 69% occurring only once. Study-wide points: Reportedly, TCR beta sequences accurately predicted HLA-A and HLA-B alleles in most subjects.

Sequences were obtained from PBMCs. This sequence was found in a man aged 40-49 years in good health and CMV-seropositive.

Here the CDR3 reads CASSRGGQGEAFF. CDR3 in DNA: TGCGCCAGCAGCCGGGGGGGGCAGGGTGAAGCTTTCTTT. This chain uses TRBV5-1 with TRBJ1-1, with TRBD1 as a possible D gene (6 bases). V lost 4 bases and J lost 7, with 14 bases in between. Germline-derived CDR1 and CDR2 are SGHRS and YFSETQ. There are 13 residues in the CDR3. Complete variable domain (other parts from reference TRBV5-1 and TRBJ1-1): KAGVTQTPRYLIKTRGQQVTLSCSPISGHRSVSWYQQTPGQGLQFLFEYFSETQRNKGNFPGRFSGRQFSNSRSEMNVSTLELGDSALYLCASSRGGQGEAFFGQGTRLTVV.